The 30 T cell receptor beta chains reported below all come from one sample, sequenced in a study of cytomegalovirus exposure and HLA in healthy donors. Assay used: immunoSEQ multiplex PCR; TCRdb lists only in-frame clones, some missing. The table has around 98,000 clones, roughly 87% seen once. The sequencing input was PBMCs. These receptor sequences come from a man in his late teens or twenties in good health and CMV-seropositive.

The chain recombines TRBV9 with TRBJ1-2, with a possible D match to TRBD1 (5 bases). The CDR3 totals 21 residues. V lost 3 bases, J lost 0 bases, and 30 bases lay in between. Looked up from germline, CDR1 is SGDLS and CDR2 is YYNGEE. As DNA, the CDR3 is TGTGCCAGCAGCGCCGAGCAGTCTGTTGCGGTTAGACAGACCGCTAACTATGGCTACACCTTC. This codes for CASSAEQSVAVRQTANYGYTF.

This rearrangement joins TRBV4-1 to TRBJ1-4, with TRBD1 as a possible D gene (5 bases). This CDR3 spans 15 amino acids. V was trimmed by 1 base and J by 7 bases, leaving 13 bases between them. Germline V gene lookup returns CDR1 MGHRA and CDR2 YSYEKL. CDR3 residues: CASSQASRVGEKLFF. The CDR3 DNA reads TGCGCCAGCAGCCAAGCTTCCAGGGTGGGTGAAAAACTGTTTTTT.

This chain joins TRBV7-2 and TRBJ1-4; D call uncertain. V lost 4 bases to trimming and J lost 7 bases, with 16 bases between them. Germline CDR1 reads SGHTA; CDR2 reads FQGNSA. This CDR3 contains 15 residues. The CDR3 sequence: CASSSRAAGGEKLFF. For the CDR3, the DNA is TGTGCCAGCAGCTCCCGGGCGGCGGGAGGTGAAAAACTGTTTTTT.

The gene calls are TRBV6-6 and TRBJ2-7; 10 bases match TRBD1. V was pared by 7 bases and J by 4 bases, with 7 bases of the junction left unmatched. This CDR3 region has 14 residues. CDR1 is MNHNY, CDR2 SVGAGI, per germline (reference sequence). The CDR3 spells CASKTGQGSYEQYF. DNA for the CDR3: TGTGCCAGCAAGACGGGACAGGGGTCTTACGAGCAGTACTTC.

V gene TRBV19 combines with J gene TRBJ1-4; D not resolved. The CDR3 is 14 amino acids. Trimming took 3 bases from V and 7 from J, leaving 12 bases between them. Germline V CDR1 and CDR2: LNHDA, SQIVND (reference sequence). The CDR3 DNA reads TGTGCCAGTAGTATGCGGGGTCTCGGTGAAAAACTGTTTTTT. It codes for CASSMRGLGEKLFF.

The chain links TRBV4-1 to TRBJ2-1, with D uncertain. Germline CDR1 and CDR2: MGHRA and YSYEKL. Trimming left V 1 base short and J 3 bases short, with 4 bases between. This CDR3 has 13 amino acids. CDR3 sequence reads: CASSQGLYNEQFF. CDR3 in DNA: TGCGCCAGCAGCCAAGGGCTCTACAATGAGCAGTTCTTC.

CDR3 in DNA: TGTGCCAGCAGCTTGCGGGGGGGGCCCTACAATGAGCAGTTCTTC. Protein product: CASSLRGGPYNEQFF. This chain joins TRBV14 and TRBJ2-1, with TRBD2 matching over 9 bases. The CDR3 loop spans 15 amino acids. In germline, CDR1 is SGHDN, CDR2 FVKESK. The V segment lost 5 bases and the J segment 2 bases; nucleotides outside the gene matches: 4. Supplemented by reference TRBV14 and TRBJ2-1, the full variable domain reads EAGVTQFPSHSVIEKGQTVTLRCDPISGHDNLYWYRRVMGKEIKFLLHFVKESKQDESGMPNNRFLAERTGGTYSTLKVQPAELEDSGVYFCASSLRGGPYNEQFFGPGTRLTVL.

This rearrangement joins TRBV2 to TRBJ2-5; D possibly corresponds to TRBD1 (5 bases). Germline CDR1 and CDR2: SNHLY and FYNNEI. This CDR3 contains 13 residues. V was pared by 4 bases and J by 5 bases, with 11 bases between. The CDR3 DNA reads as TGTGCCAGCAGTGGTGGGGCGTGGGAGACCCAGTACTTC. The encoded protein is CASSGGAWETQYF.

The chain carries TRBV5-5 and TRBJ2-7; D is undetermined. The V end was cut by 2 bases, the J end by 0 bases, with 12 bases between. Germline V gives CDR1 SGHKS, CDR2 YYEKEE (reference sequence). This CDR3 is 15 amino acids long. The DNA for the CDR3 is TGTGCCAGCAGCTTTCTTGTTACGAGCTCCTACGAGCAGTACTTC. Translating gives CASSFLVTSSYEQYF.

This chain links TRBV11-2 with TRBJ2-7, with D possibly being TRBD2 (7 bases). V was trimmed by 5 bases and J by 2 bases, leaving 16 bases between them. Germline lookup yields CDR1 SGHAT and CDR2 FQNNGV. This CDR3 region has 15 residues. The CDR3 region is CASSQGTGGTYEQYF. The CDR3 coding sequence is TGTGCCAGCAGCCAGGGGACGGGGGGCACCTACGAGCAGTACTTC.

V and J are TRBV7-2 and TRBJ2-2; 7 bases fit TRBD2. CDR1 and CDR2 from the germline V gene are SGHTA and FQGNSA. The CDR3 is made up of 18 amino acids. The V segment lost 1 base and the J segment 0 bases; nucleotides outside the gene matches: 8. CDR3 region: CASSLVHRLAANTGELFF. The CDR3 nucleotides are TGTGCCAGCAGCTTAGTGCATCGGCTAGCGGCGAACACCGGGGAGCTGTTTTTT.

The chain links TRBV9 to TRBJ1-3, with D unresolved. This CDR3 has 13 amino acids. Trimming stripped 0 bases from V and 7 bases from J, with 8 bases between. Germline assignment: CDR1 SGDLS and CDR2 YYNGEE. CDR3 in DNA: TGTGCCAGCAGCGTAGTTGGGGAGAACACCATATATTTT. This translates into CASSVVGENTIYF.

The chain uses TRBV29-1 and TRBJ2-7; 8 bases are shared with TRBD1. The germline gives CDR1 SQVTM, CDR2 ANQGSEA. The J segment lost 0 bases and the V segment lost 0 bases, leaving 13 bases of the junction unmatched. The CDR3 is made up of 18 amino acids. The DNA of the CDR3 is TGCAGCGTTGAAGATAAGGTTCCCCGGGACAGGAGCTCCTACGAGCAGTACTTC. This encodes CSVEDKVPRDRSSYEQYF.

The rearrangement uses TRBV7-2 and TRBJ2-2; no clear D. The CDR3 totals 15 residues. The germline CDR1 and CDR2 sequences are SGHTA and FQGNSA. Trimming pared 3 bases from V and 6 bases from J, leaving 14 bases between. The DNA for the CDR3 is TGTGCCAGCAGCTTCGATTCCGTGAGGTCCGGGGAGCTGTTTTTT. It translates to CASSFDSVRSGELFF.

This clone has only one observation. This chain uses TRBV18 with TRBJ1-4; maybe TRBD1 (5 bases). CDR1 is KGHSH and CDR2 is LQKENI in the germline V gene. The V and J ends lost 2 bases and 6 bases respectively, with 13 bases between them. This CDR3 has 15 residues. CDR3 sequence: CASSPVGTQHEKLFF. The CDR3 region has the DNA TGTGCCAGCTCACCAGTAGGGACTCAGCATGAAAAACTGTTTTTT.

V and J are TRBV11-2 and TRBJ2-3; 7 nucleotides agree with TRBD2. Germline CDR1 reads SGHAT; CDR2 reads FQNNGV. The trim removed 3 bases at V and 0 bases at J, leaving 9 bases unmatched. The CDR3 has 17 residues. The CDR3 reads CASSLNAGVTSTDTQYF. CDR3 bases: TGTGCCAGCAGCTTGAATGCGGGGGTTACTAGCACAGATACGCAGTATTTT. The complete variable domain, with remaining parts taken from reference TRBV11-2 and TRBJ2-3, reads EAGVAQSPRYKIIEKRQSVAFWCNPISGHATLYWYQQILGQGPKLLIQFQNNGVVDDSQLPKDRFSAERLKGVDSTLKIQPAKLEDSAVYLCASSLNAGVTSTDTQYFGPGTRLTVL.

The chain links TRBV7-2 to TRBJ2-2; 9 bases are a match to TRBD1. The CDR3 has 15 amino acids. The germline gives CDR1 SGHTA, CDR2 FQGNSA. Losses at the gene ends were 4 bases for V and 3 bases for J; bases not matched to a gene: 3. As DNA, the CDR3 is TGTGCCAGCAGCTACGGGACAGGGCACACCGGGGAGCTGTTTTTT. This encodes CASSYGTGHTGELFF.

The chain uses TRBV5-4 and TRBJ2-3; 8 bases align to TRBD2. The J segment lost 1 base and the V segment lost 5 bases, leaving 12 bases of the junction unmatched. The V gene's germline CDR1 is SGHNT and CDR2 YYREEE (reference sequence). The CDR3 loop spans 17 amino acids. In DNA, the CDR3 is TGTGCCAGCAGAGAGCGGGGGCCAGGAGTCGGCACAGATACGCAGTATTTT. It codes for CASRERGPGVGTDTQYF.

The V and J genes are TRBV5-3 and TRBJ2-5; 11 bases agree with TRBD2. TRBV5-3 is an ORF; its function is uncertain. The CDR3 contains 16 residues. Trimming removed 0 bases from V and 2 bases from J; junction bases left unmatched: 3. CDR3 residues: CARSLAGTSGQETQYF. The CDR3 DNA reads TGTGCCAGAAGCTTGGCTGGGACTAGCGGACAAGAGACCCAGTACTTC.

This clone was found a few times. The J gene is TRBJ2-7, the V gene TRBV7-9; D unclear. This CDR3 comprises 13 residues. Trimming cost V 5 bases and J 9 bases, with 17 bases left between them. Germline CDR1 SEHNR, CDR2 FQNEAQ (reference sequence). The CDR3 DNA reads as TGTGCCAGCAGCAAGACGGAGTCCGTAGGGCAGTACTTC. Translated: CASSKTESVGQYF.

This sequence joins TRBV30 and TRBJ1-5; D possibly corresponds to TRBD1 (6 bases). Per germline, CDR1 GTSNPN and CDR2 SVGIG (reference sequence). V lost 1 base to trimming and J lost 6 bases, with 10 bases between them. The length of the CDR3 is 13 residues. The CDR3 sequence is CAWSGDRSQPQHF. CDR3 in DNA: TGTGCCTGGAGTGGCGACAGGTCTCAGCCCCAGCATTTT.

CDR3 region: CASSHTGGEPYNEQFF. The CDR3 DNA is TGTGCCAGCAGCCATACGGGGGGGGAGCCTTACAATGAGCAGTTCTTC. The rearrangement joins TRBV5-4 to TRBJ2-1; 8 bases map to TRBD2. The CDR3 runs to 16 residues. Trimming removed 4 bases from V and 4 bases from J; junction bases left unmatched: 10. CDR1 is SGHNT, CDR2 YYREEE, per germline (reference sequence).

The chain has TRBV27 and TRBJ2-1; 12 bases line up with TRBD2. Germline loops: CDR1 MNHEY, CDR2 SMNVEV (reference sequence). J gave up 4 bases and V 5 bases, and 12 bases lay outside the gene matches. This CDR3 has 18 residues. The DNA for the CDR3 is TGTGCCAGCAGTCAATACCCCCCACTAGCGGGGGGATACAATGAGCAGTTCTTC. Residues: CASSQYPPLAGGYNEQFF.

The chain recombines TRBV14 with TRBJ2-1, with a possible D match to TRBD1 (6 bases). V was trimmed by 0 bases and J by 6 bases, leaving 9 bases between them. Germline loops: CDR1 SGHDN, CDR2 FVKESK. The CDR3 totals 14 residues. For the CDR3, the DNA is TGTGCCAGCAGCCAAGACGGACAGCTCAATGAGCAGTTCTTC. It specifies CASSQDGQLNEQFF.

J is TRBJ2-6 and V is TRBV15; 8 nucleotides align to TRBD1. V gave up 4 bases and J gave up 0 bases; unmatched junction bases: 5. Germline V lookup: CDR1 LNHNV, CDR2 YYDKDF (reference sequence). The CDR3 extends over 17 amino acids. The CDR3 DNA is TGTGCCACCAGCAAGGGGACAGGAGACTCTGGGGCCAACGTCCTGACTTTC. This codes for CATSKGTGDSGANVLTF.

The chain links TRBV7-3 to TRBJ2-7, with a possible D match to TRBD2 (6 bases). Trimming pared 8 bases from V and 1 base from J, leaving 18 bases between. CDR3 length: 15 amino acids. CDR1 SGHTA and CDR2 FQGTGA come from the germline V gene. The CDR3, as DNA: TGTGCCAGCGCGGTGGGAGGCACACCTTCCTACGAGCAGTACTTC. Residues: CASAVGGTPSYEQYF.

This chain connects TRBV27 to TRBJ2-2; D is undetermined. Deletions cut 1 base from V and 7 bases from J, with 13 bases between. The CDR3 runs to 15 residues. CDR1 and CDR2 (germline): MNHEY, SMNVEV (reference sequence). DNA of the CDR3: TGTGCCAGCAGTTTATTACAATCGTCCCTCGGGGAGCTGTTTTTT. Its protein product is CASSLLQSSLGELFF.

The chain employs TRBV6-5 and TRBJ1-5, with TRBD1 matching 8 bases. Germline V lookup: CDR1 MNHEY, CDR2 SVGAGI. CDR3 length: 14 residues. With 4 bases clipped from V and 6 bases from J, the junction kept 5 bases outside the gene matches. The CDR3 here is CASSSDRGRQPQHF. CDR3 nucleotide sequence: TGTGCCAGCAGTTCTGACAGGGGTCGTCAGCCCCAGCATTTT.

There are a few counts of this clone. The V and J genes are TRBV6-5 and TRBJ2-7, with 7 bases aligning to TRBD1. The V segment lost 6 bases and the J segment 0 bases; nucleotides outside the gene matches: 5. The CDR3 sequence is 14 residues long. Germline lookup yields CDR1 MNHEY and CDR2 SVGAGI. The CDR3 DNA reads TGTGCCAGCAGCATGGACAGGTACTCCTACGAGCAGTACTTC. This sequence encodes CASSMDRYSYEQYF.

The genes are TRBV15 and TRBJ1-2; the match to TRBD1 covers 9 bases. The CDR3 totals 15 residues. Germline trimming cut 1 base from V and 4 bases from J; bases unmatched to any gene: 4. CDR1 and CDR2 from the germline V gene are LNHNV and YYDKDF (reference sequence). CDR3 nucleotide sequence: TGTGCCACCAGCAGAGTACAGGGGGCAAGCTATGGCTACACCTTC. It encodes CATSRVQGASYGYTF.